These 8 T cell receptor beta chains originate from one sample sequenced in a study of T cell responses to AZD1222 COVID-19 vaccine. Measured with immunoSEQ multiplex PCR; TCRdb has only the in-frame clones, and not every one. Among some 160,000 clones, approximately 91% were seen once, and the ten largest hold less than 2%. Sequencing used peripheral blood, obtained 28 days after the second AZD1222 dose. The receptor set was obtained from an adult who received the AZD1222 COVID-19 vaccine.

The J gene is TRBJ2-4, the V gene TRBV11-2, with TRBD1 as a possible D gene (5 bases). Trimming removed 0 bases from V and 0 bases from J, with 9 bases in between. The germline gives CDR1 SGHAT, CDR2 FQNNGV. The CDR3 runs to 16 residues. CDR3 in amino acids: CASSLDPGLAKNIQYF. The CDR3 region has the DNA TGTGCCAGCAGCTTAGATCCAGGGCTAGCCAAAAACATTCAGTACTTC.

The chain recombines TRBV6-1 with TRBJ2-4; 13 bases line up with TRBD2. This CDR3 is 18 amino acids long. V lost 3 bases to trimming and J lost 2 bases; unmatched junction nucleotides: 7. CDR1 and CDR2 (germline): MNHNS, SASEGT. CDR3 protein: CASSERTSGSGTKNIQYF. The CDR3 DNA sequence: TGTGCCAGCAGTGAGCGGACTAGCGGGAGCGGAACCAAAAACATTCAGTACTTC.

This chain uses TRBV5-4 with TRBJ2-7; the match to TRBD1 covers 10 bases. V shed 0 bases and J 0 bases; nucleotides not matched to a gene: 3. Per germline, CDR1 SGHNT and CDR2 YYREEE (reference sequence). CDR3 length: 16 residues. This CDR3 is CASSLGRTGGSYEQYF. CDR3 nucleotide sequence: TGTGCCAGCAGCTTGGGAAGGACAGGGGGCTCCTACGAGCAGTACTTC. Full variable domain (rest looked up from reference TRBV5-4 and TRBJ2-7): ETGVTQSPTHLIKTRGQQVTLRCSSQSGHNTVSWYQQALGQGPQFIFQYYREEENGRGNFPPRFSGLQFPNYSSELNVNALELDDSALYLCASSLGRTGGSYEQYFGPGTRLTVT.

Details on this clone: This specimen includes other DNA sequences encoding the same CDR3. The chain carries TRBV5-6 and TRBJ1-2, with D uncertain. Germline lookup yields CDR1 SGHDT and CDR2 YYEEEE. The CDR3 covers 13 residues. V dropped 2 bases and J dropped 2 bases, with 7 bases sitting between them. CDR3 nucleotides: TGTGCCAGCAGCTTAGCGGGGAACTATGGCTACACCTTC. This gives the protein CASSLAGNYGYTF.

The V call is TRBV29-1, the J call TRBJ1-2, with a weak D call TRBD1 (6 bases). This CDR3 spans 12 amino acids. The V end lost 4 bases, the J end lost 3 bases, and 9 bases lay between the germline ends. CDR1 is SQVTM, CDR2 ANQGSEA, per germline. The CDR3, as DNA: TGCAGCGTTGTTTCAGGGGACTATGGCTACACCTTC. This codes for CSVVSGDYGYTF.

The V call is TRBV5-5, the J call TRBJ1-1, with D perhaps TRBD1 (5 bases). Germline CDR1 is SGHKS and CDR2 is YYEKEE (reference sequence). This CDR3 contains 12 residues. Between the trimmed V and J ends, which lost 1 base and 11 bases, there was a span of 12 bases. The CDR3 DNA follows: TGTGCCAGCAGCTTGTCTATGGGGCACGCTTTCTTT. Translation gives CASSLSMGHAFF. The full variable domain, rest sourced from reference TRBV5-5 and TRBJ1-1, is DAGVTQSPTHLIKTRGQQVTLRCSPISGHKSVSWYQQVLGQGPQFIFQYYEKEERGRGNFPDRFSARQFPNYSSELNVNALLLGDSALYLCASSLSMGHAFFGQGTRLTVV.

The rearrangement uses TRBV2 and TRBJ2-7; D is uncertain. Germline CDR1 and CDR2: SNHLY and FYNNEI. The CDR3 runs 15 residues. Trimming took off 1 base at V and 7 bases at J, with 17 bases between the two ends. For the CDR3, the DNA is TGTGCCAGCAGTGAAGAGGCAGTTCCCCAGGAGGAGCAGTACTTC. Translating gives CASSEEAVPQEEQYF.

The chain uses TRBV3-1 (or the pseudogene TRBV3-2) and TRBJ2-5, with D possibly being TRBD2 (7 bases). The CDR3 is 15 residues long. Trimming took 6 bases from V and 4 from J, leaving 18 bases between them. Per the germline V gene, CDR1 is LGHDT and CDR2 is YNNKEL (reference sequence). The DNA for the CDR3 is TGTGCCAGCAGACGCCGAGGCGGGGGCTTAGAGACCCAGTACTTC. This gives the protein CASRRRGGGLETQYF.